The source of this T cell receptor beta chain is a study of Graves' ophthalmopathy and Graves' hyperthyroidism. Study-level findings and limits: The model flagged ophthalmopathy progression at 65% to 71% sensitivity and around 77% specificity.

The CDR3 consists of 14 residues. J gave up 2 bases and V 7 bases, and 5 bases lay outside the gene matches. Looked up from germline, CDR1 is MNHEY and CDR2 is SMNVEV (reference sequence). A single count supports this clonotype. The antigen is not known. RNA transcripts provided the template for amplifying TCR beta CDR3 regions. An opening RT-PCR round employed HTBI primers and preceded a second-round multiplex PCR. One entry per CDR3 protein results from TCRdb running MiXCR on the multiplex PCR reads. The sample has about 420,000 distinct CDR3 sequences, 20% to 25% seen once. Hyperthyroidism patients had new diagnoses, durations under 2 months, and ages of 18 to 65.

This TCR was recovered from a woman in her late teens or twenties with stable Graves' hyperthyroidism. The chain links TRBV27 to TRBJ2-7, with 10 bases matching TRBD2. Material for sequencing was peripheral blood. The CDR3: CASKIAGGAYEQYF. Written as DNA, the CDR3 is TGTGCCAGCAAAATAGCGGGGGGCGCCTACGAGCAGTACTTC.